Below, 22 T cell receptor beta chains from the same sample are listed, as sequenced in a study of human T cells and chemical hapten exposure. TCRdb passed the RACE reads through MiXCR, listing each CDR3 protein once. The data show a few hundred thousand distinct CDR3 sequences, with about 6% seen just once and more than 5.5% held by the top ten. As to time point: patch test 2, 6 weeks after DPC sensitization. The sample's treatment: therapeutic diphenylcyclopropenone sensitization with weekly scalp DPC. This specimen consisted of whole blood, obtained in connection with sensitization to the hapten diphenylcyclopropenone (DPC). These receptors came from a woman in her late teens or twenties with alopecia areata. Some clones in this sample may be carry-over from other donors' samples.

The rearrangement links TRBV28 to TRBJ2-7; no reliable D call. Looked up from germline, CDR1 is MDHEN and CDR2 is SYDVKM. Trimming shortened V by 8 bases and J by 5 bases, and 19 bases separated the two germline ends. There are 14 residues in the CDR3. The CDR3 is CASAPSRQVDEQYF. DNA for the CDR3: TGTGCCAGCGCTCCCTCGAGGCAGGTAGACGAGCAGTACTTC.

The rearrangement joins TRBV7-9 to TRBJ2-3; tentative D call: TRBD2 (6 bases). CDR1 is SEHNR, CDR2 FQNEAQ, per germline (reference sequence). Trimming removed 5 bases at V and 0 bases at J, with 12 bases between. There are 15 residues in the CDR3. The chain's CDR3 is CASSGGTTSTDTQYF. In DNA form, the CDR3 reads TGTGCCAGCAGCGGAGGGACGACTAGCACAGATACGCAGTATTTT.

This clonotype was detected a few times. V usage is TRBV24-1 and J usage is TRBJ1-5; possible D gene TRBD1, 6 bases. The CDR3 runs to 17 residues. Germline CDR1 KGHDR, CDR2 SFDVKD. V lost 0 bases and J 2 bases, leaving 13 bases between the germline ends. CDR3 in DNA: TGTGCCACCAGTGATTTGGGGGGGCGAGGTGGCAATCAGCCCCAGCATTTT. Its protein is CATSDLGGRGGNQPQHF.

The chain recombines TRBV12-3 or TRBV12-4 with TRBJ2-1; no definite D call. V gave up 4 bases and J gave up 10 bases, with 11 bases separating them. CDR3 length equals 12 residues. The DNA for the CDR3 is TGTGCCAGCAGTTCCGTAACTGGGGAGCAGTTCTTC. It is translated as CASSSVTGEQFF.

This clonotype occurred a few times. J is TRBJ2-7 and V is TRBV20-1; possible D gene TRBD1, 6 bases. Germline values: CDR1 DFQATT, CDR2 SNEGSKA (reference sequence). The V end was cut by 2 bases, the J end by 2 bases, with 22 bases between. This CDR3 has 17 amino acids. CDR3 in amino acids: CSARQIETGSETYEQYF. Written as DNA, the CDR3 is TGCAGTGCTAGACAAATTGAAACAGGGTCCGAAACCTACGAGCAGTACTTC.

This clonotype was seen only a few times. The chain has TRBV14 and TRBJ2-3; D gene ambiguous. V was shortened by 1 base and J by 5 bases, with 7 bases between the two germline ends. Germline V gene lookup returns CDR1 SGHDN and CDR2 FVKESK. The CDR3 is 13 amino acids. The CDR3 coding sequence is TGTGCCAGCAGCCAAGCGGCTAGAGATACGCAGTATTTT. Translated, it gives CASSQAARDTQYF.

This clonotype was detected many times. Written as DNA, the CDR3 is TGTGCCAGCAGCTTAAGACAGGGGGTTGGCACTGAAGCTTTCTTT. It specifies CASSLRQGVGTEAFF. The chain combines TRBV13 with TRBJ1-1; 9 nucleotides align to TRBD1. The CDR3 is 15 residues long. The V segment lost 2 bases and the J segment 4 bases; nucleotides outside the gene matches: 5. The V gene's germline CDR1 is PRHDT and CDR2 FYEKMQ (reference sequence).

This clonotype was recorded at least ten times. The gene calls are TRBV28 and TRBJ2-3; tentative D call: TRBD2 (5 bases). Trimming took off 1 base at V and 3 bases at J, with 5 bases between the two ends. CDR1 is MDHEN and CDR2 is SYDVKM in the germline V gene. The CDR3 is 13 amino acids. The CDR3 nucleotides are TGTGCCAGCAGTTTATCGGGGACAGATACGCAGTATTTT. Translation gives CASSLSGTDTQYF.

This clonotype was counted a few times. CDR3: CASSTGTANTGELFF. CDR3 in DNA: TGTGCCAGCAGTACCGGGACTGCGAACACCGGGGAGCTGTTTTTT. The J gene is TRBJ2-2, the V gene TRBV4-2; weak D call: TRBD2 (6 bases). Germline V gives CDR1 LGHNA, CDR2 YNFKEQ. Trimming took 6 bases from V and 0 from J, leaving 11 bases between them. CDR3 size: 15 residues.

This clonotype was picked up a small number of times. The chain couples TRBV6-5 to TRBJ1-1, with a weak D call TRBD1 (6 bases). The V end lost 5 bases, the J end lost 1 base, and 14 bases lay between the germline ends. The CDR3 loop spans 15 amino acids. Germline CDR1 MNHEY, CDR2 SVGAGI. The CDR3 bases are TGTGCCAGCAGTCCGGACAGTTGGGCGAACACTGAAGCTTTCTTT. It is translated as CASSPDSWANTEAFF.

This clonotype appeared many times. The rearrangement uses TRBV5-1 and TRBJ1-4, with a tentative D call TRBD1 (6 bases). This CDR3 spans 13 amino acids. The V end lost 1 base, the J end lost 8 bases, and 9 bases lay between the germline ends. Germline CDR1 SGHRS, CDR2 YFSETQ. CDR3 in amino acids: CASSLTGSEKLFF. The CDR3 DNA reads TGCGCCAGCAGCTTGACAGGGAGCGAAAAACTGTTTTTT.

This clonotype occurred a few times. The rearrangement links TRBV13 to TRBJ1-1; 8 nucleotides line up with TRBD1. With 4 bases clipped from V and 10 bases from J, the junction kept 8 bases outside the gene matches. This CDR3 region has 13 residues. CDR1 PRHDT and CDR2 FYEKMQ come from the germline V gene (reference sequence). The CDR3, as DNA: TGTGCCAGCAGCTCTTCCCCTACAGGGGGAGCTTTCTTT. It translates to CASSSSPTGGAFF.

This clonotype was seen many times. The chain employs TRBV9 and TRBJ1-1; a weak D match, TRBD1 (6 bases). The CDR3 contains 14 residues. Germline CDR1 is SGDLS and CDR2 is YYNGEE. The germline V and J ends were trimmed by 3 bases and 6 bases, with 15 bases remaining between them. For the CDR3, the DNA is TGTGCCAGCAGCGCGAGACAGGCAACCCCTGAAGCTTTCTTT. This sequence encodes CASSARQATPEAFF.

This clonotype appeared many times. The chain joins TRBV14 to TRBJ2-7; D gene ambiguous. There are 13 residues in the CDR3. Germline values: CDR1 SGHDN, CDR2 FVKESK. Trimming cost V 0 bases and J 6 bases, with 9 bases left between them. The CDR3 sequence is CASSQDLPPEQYF. The CDR3 region has the DNA TGTGCCAGCAGCCAAGATCTGCCCCCCGAGCAGTACTTC. Together with reference TRBV14 and TRBJ2-7, the CDR3 gives the full variable domain: EAGVTQFPSHSVIEKGQTVTLRCDPISGHDNLYWYRRVMGKEIKFLLHFVKESKQDESGMPNNRFLAERTGGTYSTLKVQPAELEDSGVYFCASSQDLPPEQYFGPGTRLTVT.

This chain connects TRBV5-1 to TRBJ2-7, with 9 bases lining up with TRBD1. There are 16 residues in the CDR3. V lost 0 bases and J lost 2; bases outside the gene matches: 6. Looked up from germline, CDR1 is SGHRS and CDR2 is YFSETQ. CDR3 protein: CASSLGPGQGTYEQYF. The CDR3 coding sequence is TGCGCCAGCAGCTTGGGACCCGGACAGGGGACCTACGAGCAGTACTTC.

CDR3 bases: TGTGCCAGCAGCTTCATGGCCTCTGGGGCCAACGTCCTGACTTTC. Amino acid sequence: CASSFMASGANVLTF. This chain connects TRBV7-9 to TRBJ2-6; D unresolved. Germline values: CDR1 SEHNR, CDR2 FQNEAQ (reference sequence). V lost 3 bases and J 0 bases, leaving 6 bases between the germline ends. The CDR3 is 15 amino acids.

The chain is built from TRBV20-1 and TRBJ2-3; possibly TRBD2 for D (6 bases). Germline lookup yields CDR1 DFQATT and CDR2 SNEGSKA (reference sequence). The CDR3 length is 15 residues. The V end lost 3 bases, the J end lost 0 bases, and 13 bases lay between the germline ends. The CDR3 region has the DNA TGCAGTGCTAGGGGACTTTTAACCAGCACAGATACGCAGTATTTT. Its protein is CSARGLLTSTDTQYF.

The V gene is TRBV27, the J gene TRBJ1-2; TRBD1 aligns across 7 bases. CDR1 is MNHEY and CDR2 is SMNVEV in the germline V gene (reference sequence). The CDR3 has 13 amino acids. The J segment lost 8 bases and the V segment lost 5 bases, leaving 8 bases of the junction unmatched. CDR3: CASSLNRGGGYTF. CDR3 DNA: TGTGCCAGCAGTCTTAACAGGGGCGGAGGCTACACCTTC.

This sequence joins TRBV20-1 and TRBJ2-3, with 13 positions matching TRBD2. J gave up 3 bases and V 6 bases, and 6 bases lay outside the gene matches. CDR1 is DFQATT and CDR2 is SNEGSKA in the germline V gene (reference sequence). The CDR3 has 15 residues. CDR3 sequence: CSATTSGGATDTQYF. In DNA, the CDR3 is TGCAGTGCAACAACTAGCGGGGGGGCAACAGATACGCAGTATTTT.

The rearrangement links TRBV9 to TRBJ2-7; D might be TRBD1 (6 bases). V lost 2 bases and J lost 2, with 14 bases in between. The CDR3 has 15 residues. CDR1 SGDLS and CDR2 YYNGEE come from the germline V gene. The CDR3, as DNA: TGTGCCAGCAGCGTCGAGACAGGAAAAGCCTACGAGCAGTACTTC. Translating gives CASSVETGKAYEQYF.

In its sample, this clonotype was seen many times. V and J are TRBV11-2 and TRBJ2-3; D is unclear. Germline-derived CDR1 and CDR2 are SGHAT and FQNNGV. The CDR3 sequence is 12 residues long. V lost 7 bases and J 11 bases, leaving 16 bases between the germline ends. In nucleotides, the CDR3 is TGTGCCAGCACCCCCGACTCCCGGATGCAGTATTTT. Translating gives CASTPDSRMQYF.

This clonotype was observed at least ten times. The genes are TRBV7-2 and TRBJ1-1; D remains ambiguous. Germline V gene data show CDR1 as SGHTA and CDR2 as FQGNSA. The CDR3 sequence is 14 residues long. With 7 bases removed from V and 0 bases from J, the gap between germline ends came to 12 bases. The CDR3 nucleotides are TGTGCCAGCACTCTACAGCCAATGAACACTGAAGCTTTCTTT. Translated: CASTLQPMNTEAFF.